This TCR beta chain was recorded in a study of blood T cell repertoires in COVID-19. In germline, CDR1 is LGHDT, CDR2 YNNKEL (reference sequence). The CDR3 sequence is 13 residues long. V was trimmed by 4 bases and J by 3 bases, leaving 9 bases between them. Here immunoSEQ multiplex PCR was the method, and the copy in TCRdb shows in-frame clones only, minus some. This table holds about 260,000 clones, 75% to 90% found once. The sequencing input was peripheral blood. The receptor was isolated from a woman aged 40 to 55 with acute or convalescent COVID-19. V gene TRBV3-1 (or the pseudogene TRBV3-2) combines with J gene TRBJ1-1; perhaps TRBD1 as D (5 bases). The CDR3 spells CASSLRRDTEAFF. As DNA, the CDR3 is TGTGCCAGCAGCCTACGCAGGGACACTGAAGCTTTCTTT.